This TCR beta chain is from a study of T cells in localized non-small cell lung cancer. This clone appeared once. Its antigen is still unknown. Clones were read by immunoSEQ multiplex PCR, and TCRdb kept only the in-frame ones, dropping some. The data contain 30,000 or so clones, roughly 90% of them seen just once; the ten biggest clones take up 6.5% to 8%. The CDR3 covers 16 residues. Trimming pared 0 bases from V and 4 bases from J, leaving 15 bases between. Germline V gene data show CDR1 as SGDLS and CDR2 as YYNGEE. Study conclusions and caveats: A denser population of T cells in blood accompanied longer overall survival. In adjacent lung appeared a median approximately 61 of the top 100 tumor clones. Uninvolved adjacent lung showed peak T cell clonality, exceeding tumor. Without multi-region sequencing, intratumor heterogeneity could not be excluded.

This clonotype was obtained from a male donor aged 60 or over with stage I lung adenocarcinoma. The sample here was peripheral blood, taken before any cancer treatment. The chain has TRBV9 and TRBJ2-3, with a tentative D call TRBD2 (6 bases). The CDR3 DNA follows: TGTGCCAGCAGCGTAGGGGGACTCACGACCCCAGATACGCAGTATTTT. It is translated as CASSVGGLTTPDTQYF.